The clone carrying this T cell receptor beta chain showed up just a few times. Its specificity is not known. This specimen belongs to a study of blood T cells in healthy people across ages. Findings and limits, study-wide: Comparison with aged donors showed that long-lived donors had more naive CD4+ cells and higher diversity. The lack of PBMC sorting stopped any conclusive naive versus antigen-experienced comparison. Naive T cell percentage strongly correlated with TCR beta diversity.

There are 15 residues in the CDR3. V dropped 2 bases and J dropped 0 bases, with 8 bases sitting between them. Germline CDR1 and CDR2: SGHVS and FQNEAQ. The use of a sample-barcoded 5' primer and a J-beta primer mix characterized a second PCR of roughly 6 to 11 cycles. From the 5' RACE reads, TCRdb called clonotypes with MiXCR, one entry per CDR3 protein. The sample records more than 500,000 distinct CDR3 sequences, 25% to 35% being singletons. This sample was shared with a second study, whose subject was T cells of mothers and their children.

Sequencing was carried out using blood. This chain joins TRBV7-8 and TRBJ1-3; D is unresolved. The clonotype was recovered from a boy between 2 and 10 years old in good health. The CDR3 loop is CASSLRAPSGNTIYF. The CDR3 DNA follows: TGTGCCAGCAGCTTACGGGCACCCTCTGGAAACACCATATATTTT.